Below are 17 T cell receptor beta chains sequenced from a single sample in a study of cytomegalovirus exposure and HLA in healthy donors. PCR involved 60 Vbeta and 13 Jbeta primers. Profiling relied on immunoSEQ multiplex PCR, and the TCRdb table lists in-frame clones only, not all of them. The sample carries 200,000 or so clones, around four fifths recorded once. Sequencing used PBMCs. These receptors were taken from a woman between 50 and 59 years old in good health and CMV-seropositive.

This clone was counted a single time. The chain carries TRBV4-1 and TRBJ1-3; perhaps TRBD1 as D (6 bases). Trimming removed 4 bases at V and 2 bases at J, with 24 bases between. Germline assignment: CDR1 MGHRA and CDR2 YSYEKL. The CDR3 sequence is 19 residues long. CDR3 sequence reads: CASSLNTGSVIEAGNTIYF. The CDR3 nucleotides read TGCGCCAGCAGCCTAAACACAGGGTCAGTGATCGAGGCTGGAAACACCATATATTTT.

The chain joins TRBV5-1 to TRBJ2-1, with TRBD2 identical over 8 bases. The CDR3 consists of 16 residues. Losses at the gene ends were 4 bases for V and 2 bases for J; bases not matched to a gene: 8. Per germline, CDR1 SGHRS and CDR2 YFSETQ. The CDR3 loop is CASSNTGTSAYNEQFF. In DNA, the CDR3 is TGCGCCAGCAGCAATACCGGGACTAGTGCCTACAATGAGCAGTTCTTC.

The chain has TRBV5-4 and TRBJ2-2; 9 bases line up with TRBD2. The CDR3 has 17 residues. V was clipped by 1 base and J by 4 bases; unmatched bases: 8. Per germline, CDR1 SGHNT and CDR2 YYREEE (reference sequence). The DNA of the CDR3 is TGTGCCAGCAGCTTGCAAGCGGGAGGCCCAGGCACCGGGGAGCTGTTTTTT. This codes for CASSLQAGGPGTGELFF.

The rearrangement links TRBV7-9 to TRBJ1-4; possible D gene TRBD1, 6 bases. Trimming cost V 6 bases and J 10 bases, with 21 bases left between them. Germline loops: CDR1 SEHNR, CDR2 FQNEAQ (reference sequence). The CDR3 has 15 amino acids. CDR3 DNA: TGTGCCAGCAGTCCAAAGACAGGCACGAACGGAAAACTGTTTTTT. As protein: CASSPKTGTNGKLFF. Filled out from reference TRBV7-9 and TRBJ1-4, the complete variable domain reads DTGVSQNPRHKITKRGQNVTFRCDPISEHNRLYWYRQTLGQGPEFLTYFQNEAQLEKSRLLSDRFSAERPKGSFSTLEIQRTEQGDSAMYLCASSPKTGTNGKLFFGSGTQLSVL.

CDR3 in DNA: TGTGCCCGCCAGGGACTAGCCAAAAAGACCCAGTACTTC. It is translated as CARQGLAKKTQYF. The chain couples TRBV6-5 to TRBJ2-5, with TRBD2 identical over 9 bases. CDR1 and CDR2 from the germline V gene are MNHEY and SVGAGI. The CDR3 has 13 residues. V was clipped by 11 bases and J by 6 bases; unmatched bases: 10.

The V gene is TRBV30, the J gene TRBJ2-7, with 11 bases identical to TRBD2. J lost 5 bases, V lost 0 bases, and 3 bases had no gene match. Looked up from germline, CDR1 is GTSNPN and CDR2 is SVGIG (reference sequence). The CDR3 consists of 14 residues. This chain's CDR3 is CAWSVPLAGDEQYF. The CDR3 DNA sequence: TGTGCCTGGAGTGTACCACTAGCGGGGGACGAGCAGTACTTC.

The rearrangement uses TRBV10-3 and TRBJ2-7; D possibly corresponds to TRBD1 (6 bases). From germline, CDR1 is ENHRY and CDR2 SYGVKD. The CDR3 extends over 14 amino acids. Between the trimmed V and J ends, which lost 10 bases and 4 bases, there was a span of 20 bases. CDR3 protein: CATAGTQNLYEQYF. The CDR3, as DNA: TGTGCCACCGCCGGGACACAGAACCTTTACGAGCAGTACTTC.

This chain uses TRBV2 with TRBJ2-5; 7 bases fit TRBD1. Trimming took 6 bases from V and 3 from J; bases not matched to a gene: 4. Germline values: CDR1 SNHLY, CDR2 FYNNEI. The CDR3 has 13 amino acids. The CDR3 sequence: CASRGGQKETQYF. In DNA, the CDR3 is TGTGCCAGCAGAGGGGGACAGAAAGAGACCCAGTACTTC.

Concerning this clone: Compared with germline, one end of the junction differs, possibly owing to a read error. The chain has TRBV7-9 and TRBJ1-6, with D perhaps TRBD1 (6 bases). The CDR3 has 14 amino acids. CDR1 SEHNR and CDR2 FQNEAQ come from the germline V gene (reference sequence). Here the CDR3 reads CSSSQGHDYSPLHF. The CDR3 DNA follows: TGTTCCAGCAGCCAGGGACACGATTATTCACCCCTCCACTTT. Full variable domain (outside the CDR3, taken from reference TRBV7-9 and TRBJ1-6): DTGVSQNPRHKITKRGQNVTFRCDPISEHNRLYWYRQTLGQGPEFLTYFQNEAQLEKSRLLSDRFSAERPKGSFSTLEIQRTEQGDSAMYLCSSSQGHDYSPLHFGNGTRLTVT.

The rearrangement uses TRBV18 and TRBJ2-1; TRBD1 is a possible D gene (6 bases). The CDR3 has 16 residues. V lost 3 bases and J lost 3, with 15 bases in between. The germline V gene has CDR1 KGHSH and CDR2 LQKENI. The CDR3 DNA reads TGTGCCAGCTCACCCGGGACCCAGGGGCGCTACAATGAGCAGTTCTTC. Its translation: CASSPGTQGRYNEQFF.

The chain uses TRBV5-1 and TRBJ2-1; the D gene is possibly TRBD1 (6 bases). The CDR3 has 14 residues. The germline V gene has CDR1 SGHRS and CDR2 YFSETQ. Deletions cut 6 bases from V and 2 bases from J, with 12 bases between. Here the CDR3 DNA reads TGCGCCAGCACCCGGGACACCGCCTACAATGAGCAGTTCTTC. As protein: CASTRDTAYNEQFF.

This chain links TRBV4-2 with TRBJ2-5; perhaps TRBD2 as D (7 bases). V was trimmed by 5 bases and J by 7 bases, leaving 23 bases between them. CDR3 length equals 16 residues. Germline CDR1 is LGHNA and CDR2 is YNFKEQ. The CDR3 reads CASSFRRGAKEGTQYF. CDR3 sequence (DNA): TGTGCCAGCAGCTTCCGACGGGGGGCCAAAGAGGGGACCCAGTACTTC.

The CDR3 sequence: CASTLTGGVTEAFF. The CDR3 DNA reads as TGTGCCAGTACCCTAACAGGGGGCGTTACTGAAGCTTTCTTT. This chain links TRBV19 with TRBJ1-1; TRBD1 matches 9 bases. The J segment lost 5 bases and the V segment lost 7 bases, leaving 8 bases of the junction unmatched. The CDR3 runs to 14 residues. Germline CDR1 and CDR2: LNHDA and SQIVND (reference sequence).

V usage is TRBV5-4 and J usage is TRBJ2-7, with D tentatively TRBD1 (6 bases). This CDR3 comprises 13 residues. Between the trimmed V and J ends, which lost 0 bases and 6 bases, there was a span of 10 bases. The germline V gene has CDR1 SGHNT and CDR2 YYREEE (reference sequence). In DNA, the CDR3 is TGTGCCAGCAGCTTGGACAGGGCCCGCGAGCAGTACTTC. Translating it yields CASSLDRAREQYF.

The rearrangement uses TRBV18 and TRBJ2-7; 12 nucleotides match TRBD2. The ends lost 6 bases at V and 3 bases at J; junction bases unmatched: 6. CDR3 length: 15 residues. Per the germline V gene, CDR1 is KGHSH and CDR2 is LQKENI. This CDR3 reads CASSRLAGDIYEQYF. The CDR3 nucleotides are TGTGCCAGCTCGAGACTAGCGGGGGATATCTACGAGCAGTACTTC.

The V and J genes are TRBV6-5 and TRBJ1-5, with 7 bases fitting TRBD1. The DNA matches TRBJ2-3 better at its end, which makes the J call doubtful. The CDR3 runs 15 residues. From germline, CDR1 is MNHEY and CDR2 SVGAGI. The CDR3 bases are TGTGCCAGCCGCGCGACAGGGATGGGCAATCAGCCCCAGTATTTT. Amino acids: CASRATGMGNQPQYF.

This chain joins TRBV28 and TRBJ2-7; the match to TRBD2 covers 8 bases. Germline V lookup: CDR1 MDHEN, CDR2 SYDVKM. This CDR3 has 14 residues. J was trimmed by 3 bases and V by 6 bases; bases with no gene match: 7. CDR3 loop: CASSSGGVHYEQYF. The CDR3 nucleotides are TGTGCCAGCAGCTCCGGGGGGGTCCACTACGAGCAGTACTTC.